These 5 T cell receptor beta chains originate from one sample sequenced in a study of blood T cell repertoires in COVID-19. The data were produced by immunoSEQ multiplex PCR, yet TCRdb's version contains in-frame clones alone and is incomplete. Of 140,000 or so clones in the sample, approximately 86% were seen once. The sample comprised peripheral blood. These receptors all stem from a human donor in a cohort sampled during active COVID-19.

The chain recombines TRBV29-1 with TRBJ2-7; the match to TRBD2 covers 10 bases. This CDR3 region has 16 residues. After removal of 7 bases from V and 6 bases from J, the junction contained 18 bases not matched to a gene. Per germline, CDR1 SQVTM and CDR2 ANQGSEA. The CDR3 protein is CSATGTAGTSVSEQYF. The CDR3 DNA reads as TGCAGCGCCACCGGGACGGCCGGGACTAGCGTTTCCGAGCAGTACTTC.

This clone was detected once. The V call is TRBV7-8, the J call TRBJ1-6; a weak D match, TRBD1 (6 bases). The V gene's germline CDR1 is SGHVS and CDR2 FQNEAQ. CDR3 length: 14 residues. Trimming pared 1 base from V and 15 bases from J, leaving 16 bases between. The CDR3 bases are TGTGCCAGCAGCTTAGGGACAGAGCTAGCTATCCTCCACTTT. It codes for CASSLGTELAILHF.

The chain employs TRBV10-3 and TRBJ2-7; TRBD1 agrees at 7 bases. The CDR3 extends over 12 amino acids. Germline V gives CDR1 ENHRY, CDR2 SYGVKD. V dropped 6 bases and J dropped 6; count of bases not matched to a gene: 5. The CDR3 protein is CAISATGAEQYF. DNA of the CDR3: TGTGCCATCAGCGCTACAGGGGCCGAGCAGTACTTC.

The chain employs TRBV27 and TRBJ2-5; TRBD2 is a possible D gene (6 bases). The CDR3 length is 14 residues. Germline lookup yields CDR1 MNHEY and CDR2 SMNVEV (reference sequence). V shed 6 bases and J shed 0 bases, with 11 bases lying between them. The CDR3 bases are TGTGCCAGCAGCTCCGGGACTTACCAAGAGACCCAGTACTTC. This gives the protein CASSSGTYQETQYF.

This chain uses TRBV5-8 with TRBJ2-2, with D perhaps matching TRBD2 (6 bases). V dropped 5 bases and J dropped 1 base, with 12 bases sitting between them. Germline lookup yields CDR1 SGHTS and CDR2 YDEGEE. The CDR3 is 15 amino acids. CDR3 in amino acids: CASREGTVNTGELFF. The CDR3 DNA reads as TGTGCCAGCAGGGAGGGGACGGTGAACACCGGGGAGCTGTTTTTT.